One sample yielded the 11 T cell receptor beta chains listed below, sequenced in a study of blood T cell repertoires in COVID-19. The method was immunoSEQ multiplex PCR; TCRdb's version includes in-frame clones alone and lacks a portion of them. The sample shows over 200,000 clones, approximately 80% of them seen only once. The sequenced sample was peripheral blood. Receptors originate from an elderly woman with COVID-19, enrolled during active disease.

The rearrangement uses TRBV24-1 and TRBJ1-5; 7 bases match TRBD1. The CDR3 is 16 residues long. Germline CDR1 and CDR2: KGHDR and SFDVKD. With 2 bases clipped from V and 0 bases from J, the junction kept 3 bases outside the gene matches. Here the CDR3 DNA reads TGTGCCACCAGTGATTCTCGGACAGGTAGCAATCAGCCCCAGCATTTT. Its translation is CATSDSRTGSNQPQHF.

The chain is built from TRBV7-9 and TRBJ1-1; 7 bases are a match to TRBD1. The CDR3 extends over 14 amino acids. Trimming cost V 6 bases and J 3 bases; bases outside gene matches: 7. Per the germline V gene, CDR1 is SEHNR and CDR2 is FQNEAQ (reference sequence). The CDR3 DNA reads as TGTGCCAGCAGGATCACAGGGGTGGACACTGAAGCTTTCTTT. It specifies CASRITGVDTEAFF.

This clone turned up a few times. The J gene is TRBJ2-3, the V gene TRBV30; tentative D call: TRBD2 (5 bases). The germline V gene encodes CDR1 GTSNPN and CDR2 SVGIG (reference sequence). The CDR3 loop spans 15 amino acids. The germline V and J ends were trimmed by 8 bases and 7 bases, with 25 bases remaining between them. CDR3 coding DNA: TGTGCCACTCCAAGACCGCGGGCGCACTCTAATACGCAGTATTTT. Protein: CATPRPRAHSNTQYF.

This sequence joins TRBV4-1 and TRBJ1-3; D is unresolved. V was trimmed by 1 base and J by 4 bases, leaving 2 bases between them. From germline, CDR1 is MGHRA and CDR2 YSYEKL. The CDR3 extends over 12 amino acids. Here the CDR3 reads CASSQVGNTIYF. CDR3 in DNA: TGCGCCAGCAGCCAAGTAGGAAACACCATATATTTT.

The table lists this clone with a count of one. V is TRBV29-1 and J is TRBJ2-1; the match to TRBD2 covers 9 bases. With 7 bases clipped from V and 7 bases from J, the junction kept 5 bases outside the gene matches. Germline CDR1 reads SQVTM; CDR2 reads ANQGSEA. CDR3 length: 12 residues. Here the CDR3 reads CSAGLARNEQFF. The CDR3, as DNA: TGCAGCGCTGGACTAGCGAGGAATGAGCAGTTCTTC.

The CDR3: CASSLGAPGVEQFF. CDR3 nucleotide sequence: TGTGCCAGCAGTCTGGGGGCCCCTGGTGTTGAGCAGTTCTTC. This chain uses TRBV6-5 with TRBJ2-1; possible D gene TRBD1, 6 bases. The CDR3 loop spans 14 amino acids. The germline gives CDR1 MNHEY, CDR2 SVGAGI. V lost 5 bases and J lost 9, with 17 bases in between.

This clone showed up just once. The rearrangement uses TRBV5-1 and TRBJ2-2, with 8 positions matching TRBD2. V was pared by 1 base and J by 4 bases, with 9 bases of the junction left unmatched. The V gene's germline CDR1 is SGHRS and CDR2 YFSETQ. The CDR3 has 17 residues. This CDR3 reads CASSLLSSGVPTGELFF. The CDR3 bases are TGCGCCAGCAGCTTGTTGAGTAGCGGGGTACCCACCGGGGAGCTGTTTTTT.

The chain combines TRBV19 with TRBJ1-5, with 11 bases aligning to TRBD1. The trim removed 7 bases at V and 1 base at J, leaving 9 bases unmatched. The germline V gene has CDR1 LNHDA and CDR2 SQIVND (reference sequence). The CDR3 totals 17 residues. In nucleotides, the CDR3 is TGTGCCAGTAACCTCGGGACAGGGGGACGGAGCAATCAGCCCCAGCATTTT. Amino acids: CASNLGTGGRSNQPQHF.

J is TRBJ1-1 and V is TRBV15, with D possibly matching TRBD1 (5 bases). The CDR3 runs to 12 residues. V was pared by 1 base and J by 5 bases, with 5 bases between. CDR1 and CDR2 (germline): LNHNV, YYDKDF (reference sequence). For the CDR3, the DNA is TGTGCCACCAGCAGAGCAGGGACTGAAGCTTTCTTT. Protein sequence: CATSRAGTEAFF. Drawing the rest from reference TRBV15 and TRBJ1-1, the complete variable domain is DAMVIQNPRYQVTQFGKPVTLSCSQTLNHNVMYWYQQKSSQAPKLLFHYYDKDFNNEADTPDNFQSRRPNTSFCFLDIRSPGLGDTAMYLCATSRAGTEAFFGQGTRLTVV.

The chain employs TRBV4-1 and TRBJ2-4; 7 positions match TRBD2. CDR3 size: 17 residues. CDR1 and CDR2 (germline): MGHRA, YSYEKL. The V gene end was trimmed by 4 bases and the J gene end by 3 bases; junction bases not matched to a gene: 12. CDR3 in DNA: TGCGCCAGCAGCCGTATCCAGCGGGATGGAGACAAAAACATTCAGTACTTC. Translated, it gives CASSRIQRDGDKNIQYF.

Turning to this clone: Different DNA sequences within this sample yield the same CDR3. The V call is TRBV19, the J call TRBJ1-5; no definite D call. Trimming took off 5 bases at V and 3 bases at J, with 5 bases between the two ends. Germline loops: CDR1 LNHDA, CDR2 SQIVND (reference sequence). This CDR3 has 12 residues. CDR3 protein: CASSPLNQPQHF. The CDR3 DNA reads TGTGCCAGTAGTCCCCTCAATCAGCCCCAGCATTTT.